Given below is one TCR beta chain in context. Its target is unknown. The data derive from a study of cytomegalovirus exposure and HLA in healthy donors. The study, taken as a whole, reports: Later analysis associated a missense DCLRE1C variant with TCR beta V- and J-gene trimming. A few V segments could not be told apart, such as TRBV6-2 and TRBV6-3, and were left out.

Both 60 Vbeta primers and 13 Jbeta primers went into the PCR. The protocol was immunoSEQ multiplex PCR, while the TCRdb copy is restricted to in-frame clones and leaves out a portion. The sample gives fewer than 110,000 clones, more than 65% of which show up once; 10% is in the top ten. The germline gives CDR1 SGHRS, CDR2 YFSETQ. The CDR3 sequence is 14 residues long. V dropped 2 bases and J dropped 7 bases, with 12 bases sitting between them. The sequencing input was PBMCs. The receptor's source is a woman younger than 30 in good health and CMV-seropositive. The chain has TRBV5-1 and TRBJ1-4; D is perhaps TRBD1 (6 bases). Here the CDR3 reads CASSLQGSGEKLFF. DNA of the CDR3: TGCGCCAGCAGCTTACAGGGATCCGGTGAAAAACTGTTTTTT.